Each of the 10 T cell receptor beta chains below was sequenced from the same sample in a study of T cells in Graves' hyperthyroidism and ophthalmopathy. RNA transcripts gave rise to amplified TCR beta CDR3 regions. The TCR CDR3 was amplified in a first-round RT-PCR using the HTBI primer set. A single record per CDR3 protein comes from TCRdb applying MiXCR to the multiplex PCR reads. The profile shows 750,000 to 950,000 distinct CDR3 sequences, roughly 40% of them singletons. Material: blood. The receptors stem from a man aged 18 to 29 with Graves' hyperthyroidism.

The chain has TRBV6-6 and TRBJ2-7, with 8 bases fitting TRBD1. This CDR3 has 15 amino acids. Germline lookup yields CDR1 MNHNY and CDR2 SVGAGI (reference sequence). Trimming cost V 10 bases and J 0 bases; bases outside gene matches: 11. The chain's CDR3 is CATLGQGRSSYEQYF. The DNA for the CDR3 is TGTGCCACCCTAGGACAGGGCCGAAGCTCCTACGAGCAGTACTTC.

This clonotype was recorded at least ten times. The rearrangement links TRBV10-3 to TRBJ1-1; 7 bases are a match to TRBD1. V dropped 4 bases and J dropped 0; count of bases not matched to a gene: 5. CDR3 length: 15 amino acids. The germline gives CDR1 ENHRY, CDR2 SYGVKD. The CDR3 region is CAISGDSRMNTEAFF. The CDR3 region has the DNA TGTGCCATCAGTGGGGACAGCCGCATGAACACTGAAGCTTTCTTT.

The table lists this clonotype with many counts. The genes are TRBV14 and TRBJ1-1; D gene uncertain. The CDR3 extends over 12 amino acids. V dropped 1 base and J dropped 8 bases, with 8 bases sitting between them. In germline, CDR1 is SGHDN, CDR2 FVKESK. CDR3 sequence: CASSQGALEAFF. The CDR3 DNA follows: TGTGCCAGCAGCCAAGGAGCCCTGGAAGCTTTCTTT.

V is TRBV5-1 and J is TRBJ2-5; D gene unclear. The germline V and J ends were trimmed by 3 bases and 3 bases, with 9 bases remaining between them. Germline CDR1 SGHRS, CDR2 YFSETQ. CDR3 length: 13 residues. The CDR3 loop reads CASSSPEEETQYF. The CDR3 bases are TGCGCCAGCAGCTCACCAGAGGAAGAGACCCAGTACTTC.

This clonotype appeared a single time. The chain has TRBV29-1 and TRBJ1-4, with TRBD1 as a possible D gene (5 bases). Trimming took off 4 bases at V and 7 bases at J, with 16 bases between the two ends. This CDR3 contains 14 residues. The germline V gene has CDR1 SQVTM and CDR2 ANQGSEA. The CDR3, as DNA: TGCAGCGTTGTGGGGGGAGGTGGTACTGAAAAACTGTTTTTT. Its translation is CSVVGGGGTEKLFF.

The genes are TRBV7-7 and TRBJ1-1, with 9 bases that match TRBD1. The ends lost 6 bases at V and 12 bases at J; junction bases unmatched: 5. The CDR3 extends over 11 amino acids. Germline V gene sequence: CDR1 SSHAT, CDR2 FNYEAQ (reference sequence). The CDR3 DNA reads as TGTGCCAGCAGTTACGGGACAGGGACTTTCTTT. It translates to CASSYGTGTFF.

This clonotype was seen many times. The rearrangement joins TRBV7-9 to TRBJ2-7, with D possibly matching TRBD1 (6 bases). This CDR3 spans 12 amino acids. V lost 5 bases to trimming and J lost 6 bases, with 11 bases between them. Germline CDR1 and CDR2: SEHNR and FQNEAQ (reference sequence). This CDR3 is CASSAQGLEQYF. CDR3 sequence (DNA): TGTGCCAGCAGCGCGCAGGGGCTCGAGCAGTACTTC.

This clonotype was seen at least ten times. V and J are TRBV20-1 and TRBJ1-4; maybe TRBD1 (6 bases). V lost 4 bases and J lost 4, with 13 bases in between. The CDR3 runs 14 residues. Per the germline V gene, CDR1 is DFQATT and CDR2 is SNEGSKA (reference sequence). This CDR3 is CSATPWGHNEKLFF. The CDR3, as DNA: TGCAGTGCTACCCCCTGGGGGCATAATGAAAAACTGTTTTTT.

The genes are TRBV2 and TRBJ1-4; 7 bases are shared with TRBD1. Germline-derived CDR1 and CDR2 are SNHLY and FYNNEI. The trim removed 3 bases at V and 4 bases at J, leaving 5 bases unmatched. CDR3 size: 15 residues. The CDR3, as DNA: TGTGCCAGCAGTGATAAGGGACAGCTTAATGAAAAACTGTTTTTT. Amino acid sequence: CASSDKGQLNEKLFF.

This sequence joins TRBV4-3 and TRBJ2-5; 8 nucleotides align to TRBD1. Per the germline V gene, CDR1 is LGHNA and CDR2 is YSLEER. This CDR3 has 15 amino acids. V lost 3 bases, J lost 4 bases, and 7 bases stayed unmatched. CDR3 DNA: TGCGCCAGCAGCCACGGACAGGGAGTGGGAGAGACCCAGTACTTC. This gives the protein CASSHGQGVGETQYF.